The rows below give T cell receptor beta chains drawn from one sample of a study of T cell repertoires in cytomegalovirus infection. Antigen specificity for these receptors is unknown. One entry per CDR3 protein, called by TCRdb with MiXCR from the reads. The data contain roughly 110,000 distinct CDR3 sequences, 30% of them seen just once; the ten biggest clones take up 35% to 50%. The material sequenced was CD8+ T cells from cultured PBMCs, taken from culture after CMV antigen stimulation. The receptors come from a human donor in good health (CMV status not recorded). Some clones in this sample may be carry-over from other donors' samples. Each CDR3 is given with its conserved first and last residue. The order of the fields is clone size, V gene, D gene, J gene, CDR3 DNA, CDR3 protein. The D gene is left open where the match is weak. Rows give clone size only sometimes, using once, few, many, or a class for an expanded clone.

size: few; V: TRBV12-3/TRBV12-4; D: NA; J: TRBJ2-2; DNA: TGTGCCAGCAGTCCCTCGAACACCGGGGAGCTGTTTTTT; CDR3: CASSPSNTGELFF
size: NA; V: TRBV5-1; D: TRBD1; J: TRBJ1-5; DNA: TGCGCCAGCAGCCTGACAGGGGGCTATTCGCCCCAGCATTTT; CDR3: CASSLTGGYSPQHF
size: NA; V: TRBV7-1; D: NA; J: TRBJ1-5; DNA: TGTGCCAGCAGCGCGGTATATAGCAATCAGCCCCAGCATTTT; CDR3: CASSAVYSNQPQHF
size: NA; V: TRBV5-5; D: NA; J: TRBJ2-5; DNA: TGTGCCAGCAGCTCTGGACTATTTCAAGAGACCCAGTACTTC; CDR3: CASSSGLFQETQYF
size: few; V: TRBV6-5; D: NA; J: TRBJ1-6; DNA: TGTGCCAGCAGTTTACATGGAAATTCACCCCTCCACTTT; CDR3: CASSLHGNSPLHF
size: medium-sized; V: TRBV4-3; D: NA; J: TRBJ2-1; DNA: TGCGCCAGCAGCCAAGAAGGGTGGAATGAGCAGTTCTTC; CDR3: CASSQEGWNEQFF
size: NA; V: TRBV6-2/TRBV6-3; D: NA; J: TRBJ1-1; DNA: TGTGCCAGCAGTTTTCTGCTCCATGGGCCTGAAGCTTTCTTT; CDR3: CASSFLLHGPEAFF
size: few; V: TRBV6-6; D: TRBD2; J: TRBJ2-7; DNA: TGTGCCAGCAGTGACATTAGCGGGGGGACCCTATACGAGCAGTACTTC; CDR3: CASSDISGGTLYEQYF
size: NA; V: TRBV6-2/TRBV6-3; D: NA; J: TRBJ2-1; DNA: TGTGCCAGCAGTCCAAGGGGCTCCTACAATGAGCAGTTCTTC; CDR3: CASSPRGSYNEQFF
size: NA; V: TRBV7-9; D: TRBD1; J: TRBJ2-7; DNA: TGTGCCAGCAACTCCGGGACAGTGGCTTACGAGCAGTACTTC; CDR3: CASNSGTVAYEQYF
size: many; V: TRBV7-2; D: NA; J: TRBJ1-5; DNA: TGTGCCAGCAGCACGCAGGGGACCAGCAATCAGCCCCAGCATTTT; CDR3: CASSTQGTSNQPQHF
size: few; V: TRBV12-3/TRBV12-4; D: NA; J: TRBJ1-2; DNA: TGTGCCAGCAGCCCCGGCGATTTGGGCTACACCTTC; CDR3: CASSPGDLGYTF
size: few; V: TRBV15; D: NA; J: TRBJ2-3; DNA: TGTGCCACAGGTGAGAGGCCTAGGGCAGATACGCAGTATTTT; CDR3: CATGERPRADTQYF
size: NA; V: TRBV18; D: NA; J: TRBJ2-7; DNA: TGTGCCAGCTCGCCCCGGACAGACGTCTCCTACGAGCAGTACTTC; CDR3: CASSPRTDVSYEQYF
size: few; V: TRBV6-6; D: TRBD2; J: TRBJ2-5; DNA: TGTGCCAGCAGTCCTCTAGCGGAGGTAGAGACCCAGTACTTC; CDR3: CASSPLAEVETQYF
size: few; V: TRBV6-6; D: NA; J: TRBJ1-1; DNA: TGTGCCAGCAGTTACTCAGTGTCCTGGACTGAAGCTTTCTTT; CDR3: CASSYSVSWTEAFF
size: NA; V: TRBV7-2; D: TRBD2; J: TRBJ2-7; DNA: TGTGCCAGCAGCTTAGAGCGGGGGGGCCTATACGAGCAGTACTTC; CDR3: CASSLERGGLYEQYF